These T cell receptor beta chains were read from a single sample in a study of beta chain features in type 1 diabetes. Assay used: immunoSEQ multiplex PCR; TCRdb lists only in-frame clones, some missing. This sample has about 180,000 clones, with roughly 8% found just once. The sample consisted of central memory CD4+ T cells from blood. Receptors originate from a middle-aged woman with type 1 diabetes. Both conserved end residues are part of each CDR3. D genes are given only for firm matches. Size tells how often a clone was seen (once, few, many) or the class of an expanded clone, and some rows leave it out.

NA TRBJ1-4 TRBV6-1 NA CASSGEQGLTEKLFF TGTGCCAGCAGTGGGGAACAGGGACTAACTGAAAAACTGTTTTTT
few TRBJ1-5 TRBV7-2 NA CASSLVGGSQPQHF TGTGCCAGCAGCTTAGTCGGGGGGTCACAGCCCCAGCATTTT
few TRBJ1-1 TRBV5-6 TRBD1 CASSRDSENTEAFF TGTGCCAGCAGTCGGGACAGTGAGAACACTGAAGCTTTCTTT
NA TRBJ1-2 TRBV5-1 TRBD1 CASSLGQGDGYTF TGCGCCAGCAGCTTGGGACAGGGCGACGGCTACACCTTC
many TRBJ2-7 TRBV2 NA CASSDFRTADEQYF TGTGCCAGCAGTGACTTCCGGACAGCGGACGAGCAGTACTTC
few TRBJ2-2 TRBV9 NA CASSEDIGQTGELFF TGTGCCAGCAGCGAGGACATCGGACAGACCGGGGAGCTGTTTTTT
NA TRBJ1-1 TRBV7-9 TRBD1 CASSPRDRGMNTEAFF TGTGCCAGCAGCCCACGGGACAGGGGCATGAACACTGAAGCTTTCTTT
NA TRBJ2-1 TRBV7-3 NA CASSLRGGISYNEQFF TGTGCCAGCAGCTTAAGAGGGGGAATCTCCTACAATGAGCAGTTCTTC
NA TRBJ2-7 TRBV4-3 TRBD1 CASSQGTGQGVPGQYF TGCGCCAGCAGCCAGGGGACGGGACAGGGAGTACCCGGGCAGTACTTC
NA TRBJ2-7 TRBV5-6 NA CASSLVTAGIYEQYF TGTGCCAGCAGCTTGGTTACCGCAGGGATCTACGAGCAGTACTTC
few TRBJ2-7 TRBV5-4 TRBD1 CASSAGTEKIYEQYF TGTGCCAGCAGCGCCGGGACAGAAAAAATCTACGAGCAGTACTTC
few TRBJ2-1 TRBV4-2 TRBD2 CASRVLAGGPSSYNEQFF TGTGCCAGCAGGGTACTAGCGGGGGGGCCCTCCTCCTACAATGAGCAGTTCTTC
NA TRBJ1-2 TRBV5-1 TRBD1 CASSLGTGSDGYTF TGCGCCAGCAGCTTAGGGACAGGGAGCGATGGCTACACCTTC
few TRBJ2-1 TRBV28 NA CASSPSTGYDEQFF TGTGCCAGCAGTCCATCTACAGGGTACGATGAGCAGTTCTTC
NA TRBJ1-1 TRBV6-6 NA CASTLKQGNTEAFF TGTGCCAGCACCCTAAAGCAGGGGAACACTGAAGCTTTCTTT
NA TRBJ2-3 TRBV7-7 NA CASSLGGSLTDTQYF TGTGCTAGCAGCTTAGGAGGGAGCCTCACAGATACGCAGTATTTT
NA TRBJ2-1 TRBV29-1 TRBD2 CSVGRASGSYNEQFF TGCAGCGTTGGCCGAGCTAGCGGGAGCTACAATGAGCAGTTCTTC
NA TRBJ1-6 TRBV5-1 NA CASSFEAAYNSPLHF TGCGCCAGCAGCTTTGAGGCGGCTTATAATTCACCCCTCCACTTT
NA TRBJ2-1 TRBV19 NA CASREAGSYNEQFF TGTGCCAGTAGGGAAGCGGGCTCCTACAATGAGCAGTTCTTC
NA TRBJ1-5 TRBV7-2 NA CASSLARAGNQPQHF TGTGCCAGCAGCTTAGCGAGGGCAGGTAATCAGCCCCAGCATTTT
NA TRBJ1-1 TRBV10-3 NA CAITQGRSGATEAFF TGTGCCATCACGCAGGGTAGGAGTGGCGCCACTGAAGCTTTCTTT
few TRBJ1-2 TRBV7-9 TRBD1 CASSLPLHGQGSYGYTF TGTGCCAGCAGCTTGCCCCTTCATGGACAGGGGAGCTATGGCTACACCTTC
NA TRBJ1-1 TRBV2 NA CASSEALAANTEAFF TGTGCCAGCAGTGAAGCGTTGGCTGCGAACACTGAAGCTTTCTTT
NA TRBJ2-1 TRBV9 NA CASSVGLHNEQFF TGTGCCAGCAGCGTAGGACTCCACAATGAGCAGTTCTTC
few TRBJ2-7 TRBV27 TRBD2 CASSLRAGGPNEQYF TGTGCCAGCAGTCTCAGAGCGGGAGGGCCTAACGAGCAGTACTTC
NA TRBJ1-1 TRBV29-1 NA CSVLRGSLLEAFF TGCAGCGTCCTCAGGGGAAGTTTGCTGGAAGCTTTCTTT
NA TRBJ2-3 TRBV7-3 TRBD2 CATTSGGRSTDTQYF TGTGCCACGACTAGCGGGGGGAGGAGCACAGATACGCAGTATTTT
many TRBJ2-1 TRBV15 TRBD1 CATSRETWDRVKVFAVEQFF TGTGCCACCAGCAGGGAGACGTGGGACAGGGTTAAAGTTTTTGCCGTTGAGCAGTTCTTC
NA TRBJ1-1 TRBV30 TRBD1 CAWGDRGNTEAFF TGTGCCTGGGGGGACAGGGGGAACACTGAAGCTTTCTTT
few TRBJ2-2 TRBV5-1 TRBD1 CASSLQGVTGELFF TGCGCCAGCAGCCTACAGGGGGTCACCGGGGAGCTGTTTTTT
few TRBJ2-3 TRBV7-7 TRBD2 CASSLSSGSSDTQYF TGTGCCAGCAGCTTATCTAGCGGGAGCTCTGATACGCAGTATTTT
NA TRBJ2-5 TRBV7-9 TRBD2 CASSRTSGGEAQYF TGTGCCAGCAGCCGGACTAGCGGGGGGGAGGCCCAGTACTTC
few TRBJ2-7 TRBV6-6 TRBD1 CASWDRVGEQYF TGTGCCAGCTGGGACAGGGTCGGCGAGCAGTACTTC
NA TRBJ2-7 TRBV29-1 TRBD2 CSVGEGPTYEQYF TGCAGCGTTGGGGAGGGGCCCACCTACGAGCAGTACTTC
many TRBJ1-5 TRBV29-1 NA CSVGDGGRQPQHF TGCAGCGTTGGCGATGGGGGCCGACAGCCCCAGCATTTT
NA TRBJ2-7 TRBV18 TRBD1 CASSPGQGTTYEQYF TGTGCCAGCTCACCGGGACAGGGGACTACCTACGAGCAGTACTTC
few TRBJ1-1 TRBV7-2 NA CASSFLIGGNTEAFF TGTGCCAGCAGCTTCCTTATAGGAGGTAACACTGAAGCTTTCTTT
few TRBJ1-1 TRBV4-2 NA CASSRQRDSEAFF TGTGCCAGCAGCCGACAAAGGGACTCTGAAGCTTTCTTT
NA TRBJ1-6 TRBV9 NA CASSPFGGGNSPLHF TGTGCCAGCAGCCCTTTCGGGGGGGGTAATTCACCCCTCCACTTT
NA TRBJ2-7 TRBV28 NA CASSSTGDEQYF TGTGCCAGCAGTTCCACAGGCGACGAGCAGTACTTC
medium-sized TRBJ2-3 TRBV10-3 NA CAISAQADTQYF TGTGCCATCAGTGCCCAGGCAGATACGCAGTATTTT
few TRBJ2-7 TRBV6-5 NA CASSRDRWSYEQYF TGTGCCAGCAGTCGCGACAGGTGGTCCTACGAGCAGTACTTC
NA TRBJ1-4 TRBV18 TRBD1 CASSPPGTGKGEKLFF TGTGCCAGCTCACCACCCGGGACAGGGAAGGGTGAAAAACTGTTTTTT
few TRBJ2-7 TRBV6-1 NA CASSASRDSYEQYF TGTGCCAGCAGTGCGAGCAGGGACTCCTACGAGCAGTACTTC
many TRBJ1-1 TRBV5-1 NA CASSLAGRHTEAFF TGCGCCAGCAGCTTGGCAGGGCGACACACTGAAGCTTTCTTT
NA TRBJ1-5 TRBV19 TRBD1 CASSIEGRGNQPQHF TGTGCCAGTAGTATAGAGGGCAGGGGGAATCAGCCCCAGCATTTT